The 30 T cell receptor beta chains in this list originate from one sample, sequenced in a study of cytomegalovirus exposure and HLA in healthy donors. A multiplex PCR was run with 60 Vbeta primers and 13 Jbeta primers. Profiled with immunoSEQ multiplex PCR; TCRdb holds only in-frame clones, not every one. The repertoire holds about 98,000 clones, with less than 90% as singletons. Sequencing was carried out using PBMCs. Receptor source: a man aged 40-49 years in good health and CMV-seronegative.

The rearrangement joins TRBV30 to TRBJ1-1; TRBD1 aligns across 9 bases. Trimming took 3 bases from V and 11 from J; bases not matched to a gene: 7. Germline V gene sequence: CDR1 GTSNPN, CDR2 SVGIG (reference sequence). The CDR3 loop spans 12 amino acids. This CDR3 reads CAWRDRDRAAFF. CDR3 in DNA: TGTGCCTGGAGGGACCGGGACAGGGCGGCTTTCTTT.

The chain is built from TRBV18 and TRBJ1-1; maybe TRBD1 (5 bases). The length of the CDR3 is 17 residues. The ends were cut back, 1 base at V and 4 bases at J, with 19 bases in the middle. Per germline, CDR1 KGHSH and CDR2 LQKENI. The CDR3 bases are TGTGCCAGCTCACCACGGTCGATGGCGGGGGGGGTCACTGAAGCTTTCTTT. Its translation is CASSPRSMAGGVTEAFF.

This chain links TRBV9 with TRBJ2-3, with TRBD2 identical over 7 bases. CDR1 and CDR2 from the germline V gene are SGDLS and YYNGEE. Trimming took 4 bases from V and 6 from J; bases not matched to a gene: 11. The CDR3 loop spans 15 amino acids. The CDR3, as DNA: TGTGCCAGCAGCCCCAGCGGGGAGGGTTTCGATACGCAGTATTTT. It yields the protein CASSPSGEGFDTQYF.

The chain recombines TRBV5-4 with TRBJ2-4; TRBD2 matches at 9 bases. The CDR3 loop spans 15 amino acids. Per the germline V gene, CDR1 is SGHNT and CDR2 is YYREEE (reference sequence). With V trimmed by 0 bases and J by 9 bases, 7 bases remained unmatched. The chain's CDR3 is CASSLVASGKGIQYF. CDR3 DNA: TGTGCCAGCAGCTTGGTTGCTAGCGGGAAGGGCATTCAGTACTTC.

J is TRBJ2-7 and V is TRBV12-5; 12 nucleotides agree with TRBD2. The V and J ends lost 1 base and 5 bases, in that order; junction bases with no gene match: 9. The length of the CDR3 is 17 residues. Per germline, CDR1 LGHNT and CDR2 FRNRAP. The CDR3 reads CASGLASTSGGRHEQYF. The CDR3 nucleotides are TGTGCTAGTGGTTTGGCCTCAACTAGCGGGGGGAGACACGAGCAGTACTTC. Based on the CDR3 plus reference TRBV12-5 and TRBJ2-7, the full variable domain is DARVTQTPRHKVTEMGQEVTMRCQPILGHNTVFWYRQTMMQGLELLAYFRNRAPLDDSGMPKDRFSAEMPDATLATLKIQPSEPRDSAVYFCASGLASTSGGRHEQYFGPGTRLTVT.

The chain couples TRBV10-3 to TRBJ1-3; the D is unclear. From germline, CDR1 is ENHRY and CDR2 SYGVKD. Trimming cost V 6 bases and J 0 bases, with 12 bases left between them. The CDR3 is made up of 15 amino acids. The CDR3 here is CAIRTLQSSGNTIYF. In nucleotides, the CDR3 is TGTGCCATCAGGACACTGCAGAGCTCTGGAAACACCATATATTTT.

The J gene is TRBJ1-3, the V gene TRBV25-1; no firm D call. Looked up from germline, CDR1 is MGHDK and CDR2 is SYGVNS. The V and J ends lost 6 bases and 4 bases respectively, with 7 bases between them. The CDR3 extends over 12 amino acids. The CDR3 DNA sequence: TGTGCCAGCAGCAACAGCGGAAACACCATATATTTT. As protein: CASSNSGNTIYF.

This sequence joins TRBV4-2 and TRBJ2-1, with 10 bases matching TRBD2. The CDR3 is made up of 16 amino acids. Trimming at V came to 0 bases and at J to 9 bases, leaving 8 bases not matched to a gene. Germline CDR1 is LGHNA and CDR2 is YNFKEQ. The CDR3 DNA sequence: TGTGCCAGCAGCCAAGATCTAAGCGGGGGGGCAGGTGAGCAGTTCTTC. Translation gives CASSQDLSGGAGEQFF.

This clone appeared once. The rearrangement joins TRBV5-1 to TRBJ1-2; D might be TRBD1 (6 bases). The ends were cut back, 1 base at V and 9 bases at J, with 22 bases in the middle. Germline values: CDR1 SGHRS, CDR2 YFSETQ. The CDR3 loop spans 16 amino acids. CDR3 DNA: TGCGCCAGCAGCTTGTCCTTAGACAGGAGTGGCGGTAGCTACACCTTC. As protein: CASSLSLDRSGGSYTF. Drawing the rest from reference TRBV5-1 and TRBJ1-2, the complete variable domain is KAGVTQTPRYLIKTRGQQVTLSCSPISGHRSVSWYQQTPGQGLQFLFEYFSETQRNKGNFPGRFSGRQFSNSRSEMNVSTLELGDSALYLCASSLSLDRSGGSYTFGSGTRLTVV.

The rearrangement uses TRBV27 and TRBJ2-3; D gene uncertain. This CDR3 has 13 amino acids. Per germline, CDR1 MNHEY and CDR2 SMNVEV (reference sequence). Deletions cut 5 bases from V and 8 bases from J, with 14 bases between. Written as DNA, the CDR3 is TGTGCCAGCAGTCCGACTCCCGAGGCTACGCAGTATTTT. It specifies CASSPTPEATQYF.

The V gene is TRBV27, the J gene TRBJ2-7, with D perhaps TRBD2 (7 bases). Per the germline V gene, CDR1 is MNHEY and CDR2 is SMNVEV (reference sequence). The CDR3 covers 14 residues. Trimming cost V 6 bases and J 2 bases, with 14 bases left between them. The CDR3 nucleotides are TGTGCCAGCAGAAGGAGGGGGGGTACCTACGAGCAGTACTTC. It is translated as CASRRRGGTYEQYF.

As regards this clone: Mismatch with germline at one junction end may stem from a read error. The chain has TRBV14 and TRBJ1-1; D uncertain. CDR3 length: 13 amino acids. Germline CDR1 SGHDN, CDR2 FVKESK. In DNA form, the CDR3 reads TGTGCCAGCAACCAATTTCAGAACACTGAAGCTTTCTTT. The encoded protein is CASNQFQNTEAFF.

This CDR3 is CAWSVPAGGNQPQHF. In nucleotides, the CDR3 is TGTGCCTGGAGTGTACCGGCGGGGGGCAATCAGCCCCAGCATTTT. V and J are TRBV30 and TRBJ1-5, with D perhaps matching TRBD1 (5 bases). CDR1 GTSNPN and CDR2 SVGIG come from the germline V gene (reference sequence). There are 15 residues in the CDR3. V dropped 0 bases and J dropped 2 bases, with 11 bases sitting between them.

CDR3 sequence: CASSQFDWRGIYNEQFF. Written as DNA, the CDR3 is TGCGCCAGCAGCCAATTTGATTGGCGGGGGATCTACAATGAGCAGTTCTTC. The genes are TRBV4-3 and TRBJ2-1; 7 positions match TRBD2. Trimming took 2 bases from V and 3 from J; bases not matched to a gene: 10. There are 17 residues in the CDR3. Looked up from germline, CDR1 is LGHNA and CDR2 is YSLEER.

The chain couples TRBV11-1 to TRBJ2-1; TRBD2 matches at 11 bases. Germline values: CDR1 SGHAT, CDR2 FQDESV (reference sequence). The V gene end was trimmed by 5 bases and the J gene end by 4 bases; junction bases not matched to a gene: 4. The length of the CDR3 is 15 residues. The CDR3: CASSLGLAGYNEQFF. The CDR3 DNA is TGTGCCAGCAGCCTCGGACTAGCGGGTTACAATGAGCAGTTCTTC.

The chain employs TRBV25-1 and TRBJ2-4; 7 positions agree with TRBD1. The germline V gene encodes CDR1 MGHDK and CDR2 SYGVNS. J gave up 1 base and V 4 bases, and 10 bases lay outside the gene matches. The CDR3 runs to 17 residues. CDR3 DNA sequence: TGTGCCAGCAGTGGAAGACAGGGAAAAAATGCCAAAAACATTCAGTACTTC. Translated, it gives CASSGRQGKNAKNIQYF.

The chain couples TRBV11-2 to TRBJ1-1; no reliable D call. The CDR3 length is 14 residues. V lost 5 bases and J lost 0, with 10 bases in between. Germline assignment: CDR1 SGHAT and CDR2 FQNNGV. This chain's CDR3 is CASSAGGLNTEAFF. The CDR3 DNA reads TGTGCCAGCAGCGCGGGAGGTTTGAACACTGAAGCTTTCTTT.

The chain couples TRBV6-5 to TRBJ2-5; TRBD2 aligns across 15 bases. The CDR3 runs 16 residues. Trimming took 3 bases from V and 3 from J; bases not matched to a gene: 2. Germline-derived CDR1 and CDR2 are MNHEY and SVGAGI. The DNA for the CDR3 is TGTGCCAGCAGTTATGGGACTAGCGGGGGGAAAGAGACCCAGTACTTC. Protein sequence: CASSYGTSGGKETQYF.

The rearrangement links TRBV4-1 to TRBJ1-1, with no clear D. Germline-derived CDR1 and CDR2 are MGHRA and YSYEKL. Trimming left V 2 bases short and J 0 bases short, with 4 bases between. The CDR3 has 13 amino acids. The CDR3 DNA is TGCGCCAGCAGCCAAACTGTGAACACTGAAGCTTTCTTT. Its translation is CASSQTVNTEAFF.

This chain uses TRBV30 with TRBJ1-1; no reliable D call. The V end lost 2 bases, the J end lost 7 bases, and 11 bases lay between the germline ends. CDR1 and CDR2 (germline): GTSNPN, SVGIG (reference sequence). The CDR3 has 12 residues. CDR3 nucleotides: TGTGCCTGGAGTAGTACGGGAAGTGAAGCTTTCTTT. This codes for CAWSSTGSEAFF.

The chain joins TRBV9 to TRBJ2-3; weak D call: TRBD2 (5 bases). The CDR3 extends over 15 amino acids. V was pared by 6 bases and J by 4 bases, with 18 bases between. Germline CDR1 SGDLS, CDR2 YYNGEE. The CDR3 bases are TGTGCCAGCACGAGGCTAGCAAATATCCCAGATACGCAGTATTTT. This sequence encodes CASTRLANIPDTQYF.

The chain is built from TRBV7-9 and TRBJ1-1; 7 bases align to TRBD1. From germline, CDR1 is SEHNR and CDR2 FQNEAQ (reference sequence). Unmatched junction bases numbered 12, after V lost 2 bases and J lost 6 bases. The CDR3 is 16 residues long. CDR3 in DNA: TGTGCCAGCAGCTTAATTACCGGGACAGCGATCGCTGAAGCTTTCTTT. It is translated as CASSLITGTAIAEAFF.

The chain is built from TRBV2 and TRBJ2-1, with 9 positions matching TRBD2. From germline, CDR1 is SNHLY and CDR2 FYNNEI. The J segment lost 10 bases and the V segment lost 3 bases, leaving 7 bases of the junction unmatched. CDR3 length equals 14 residues. The CDR3 DNA reads TGTGCCAGCAGTGAGGAATCGGGACTAGCCGAGCAGTTCTTC. Protein: CASSEESGLAEQFF.

The CDR3, as DNA: TGTGCCAGTACTCCGGGGGAGACAGGGGCCGCCCAAGAGACCCAGTACTTC. This sequence encodes CASTPGETGAAQETQYF. The gene calls are TRBV19 and TRBJ2-5; 8 bases line up with TRBD1. Germline lookup yields CDR1 LNHDA and CDR2 SQIVND (reference sequence). The CDR3 loop spans 17 amino acids. V dropped 7 bases and J dropped 1; count of bases not matched to a gene: 14.

The chain is built from TRBV18 and TRBJ1-1; D is uncertain. V gave up 3 bases and J gave up 0 bases, with 11 bases separating them. CDR1 KGHSH and CDR2 LQKENI come from the germline V gene. This CDR3 region has 15 residues. DNA for the CDR3: TGTGCCAGCTCACCCCTCTGGGAGTTGAACACTGAAGCTTTCTTT. This translates into CASSPLWELNTEAFF. Full variable domain (remainder filled in from reference TRBV18 and TRBJ1-1): NAGVMQNPRHLVRRRGQEARLRCSPMKGHSHVYWYRQLPEEGLKFMVYLQKENIIDESGMPKERFSAEFPKEGPSILRIQQVVRGDSAAYFCASSPLWELNTEAFFGQGTRLTVV.

This chain connects TRBV19 to TRBJ2-5; weak D call: TRBD2 (6 bases). The CDR3 length is 14 residues. The germline gives CDR1 LNHDA, CDR2 SQIVND (reference sequence). Trimming cost V 0 bases and J 4 bases, with 9 bases left between them. The CDR3 DNA is TGTGCCAGTAGTATAGACCTAGCGCCAGAGACCCAGTACTTC. Protein: CASSIDLAPETQYF.

The genes are TRBV28 and TRBJ1-2, with 9 bases matching TRBD1. The V gene end was trimmed by 6 bases and the J gene end by 2 bases; junction bases not matched to a gene: 16. The germline V gene encodes CDR1 MDHEN and CDR2 SYDVKM. The CDR3 contains 18 residues. The CDR3 loop is CASRPLVQGAYPNYGYTF. The CDR3 DNA reads TGTGCCAGCAGGCCCCTAGTACAGGGGGCTTACCCAAACTATGGCTACACCTTC.

V usage is TRBV11-1 and J usage is TRBJ1-4; unclear D gene. Germline CDR1 and CDR2: SGHAT and FQDESV (reference sequence). The CDR3 loop spans 12 amino acids. V was shortened by 3 bases and J by 12 bases, with 11 bases between the two germline ends. The CDR3 here is CASSFFAGELFF. DNA for the CDR3: TGTGCCAGCAGCTTCTTCGCCGGGGAACTGTTTTTT.

This chain links TRBV6-4 with TRBJ1-6, with 8 positions matching TRBD1. Losses at the gene ends were 2 bases for V and 9 bases for J; bases not matched to a gene: 3. The CDR3 consists of 14 residues. Germline lookup yields CDR1 MRHNA and CDR2 SNTAGT. This CDR3 is CASSDRDRSSPLHF. The CDR3 DNA reads TGTGCCAGCAGTGACCGGGACAGGTCTTCACCCCTCCACTTT.

With regard to this clone: The germline gene is not matched at one end of the junction; a read error may be the cause. This chain links TRBV6-1 with TRBJ1-1; 10 positions match TRBD1. The CDR3 length is 16 residues. Germline loops: CDR1 MNHNS, CDR2 SASEGT. CDR3 in DNA: TGTGCCAGCAGTAAAGCCGGGACAGGGGTTTTTACTGAAGCTTTCTTT. Translating it yields CASSKAGTGVFTEAFF.